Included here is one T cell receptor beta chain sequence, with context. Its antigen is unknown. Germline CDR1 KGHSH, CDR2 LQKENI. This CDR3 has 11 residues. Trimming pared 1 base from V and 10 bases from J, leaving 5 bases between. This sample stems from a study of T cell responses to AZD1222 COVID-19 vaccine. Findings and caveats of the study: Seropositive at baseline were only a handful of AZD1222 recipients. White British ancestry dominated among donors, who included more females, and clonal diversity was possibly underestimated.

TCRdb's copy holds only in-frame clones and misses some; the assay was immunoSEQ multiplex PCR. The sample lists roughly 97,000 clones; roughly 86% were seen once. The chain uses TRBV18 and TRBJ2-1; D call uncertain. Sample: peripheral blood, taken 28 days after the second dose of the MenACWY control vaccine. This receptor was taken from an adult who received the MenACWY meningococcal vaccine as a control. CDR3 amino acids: CASSPQAEQFF. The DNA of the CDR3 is TGTGCCAGCTCACCACAGGCAGAGCAGTTCTTC. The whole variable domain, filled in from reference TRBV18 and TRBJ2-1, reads NAGVMQNPRHLVRRRGQEARLRCSPMKGHSHVYWYRQLPEEGLKFMVYLQKENIIDESGMPKERFSAEFPKEGPSILRIQQVVRGDSAAYFCASSPQAEQFFGPGTRLTVL.